The 19 T cell receptor beta chains presented below share a single source sample, sequenced in a study of cytomegalovirus exposure and HLA in healthy donors. The PCR was carried out with 60 Vbeta primers and 13 Jbeta primers. The repertoire was sequenced with immunoSEQ multiplex PCR; TCRdb's copy has only in-frame clones and lacks some. The data show 90,000 to 150,000 clones, with about three fifths seen just once and 10% held by the top ten. The sample was PBMCs. The receptor set was obtained from a man aged 35 to 55 in good health and CMV-seropositive.

This chain uses TRBV5-1 with TRBJ2-7, with a weak D call TRBD1 (6 bases). CDR1 is SGHRS, CDR2 YFSETQ, per germline. V was trimmed by 0 bases and J by 2 bases, leaving 12 bases between them. This CDR3 has 15 residues. CDR3 bases: TGCGCCAGCAGCTTGGAGCCAGGGGCCCCCTACGAGCAGTACTTC. Protein product: CASSLEPGAPYEQYF.

The genes are TRBV10-3 and TRBJ2-7; a possible D gene is TRBD2 (6 bases). CDR1 is ENHRY and CDR2 is SYGVKD in the germline V gene. The V and J ends lost 8 bases and 9 bases respectively, with 17 bases between them. This CDR3 is 12 amino acids long. In DNA, the CDR3 is TGTGCCATCCGAGGGACCCTGGGGGGGCAGTACTTC. Translated: CAIRGTLGGQYF.

This clone was seen more than once but under ten times. V gene TRBV15 combines with J gene TRBJ1-1; 7 nucleotides agree with TRBD1. With 0 bases clipped from V and 7 bases from J, the junction kept 8 bases outside the gene matches. This CDR3 contains 15 residues. Germline loops: CDR1 LNHNV, CDR2 YYDKDF (reference sequence). CDR3 sequence: CATSRDPDRRIEAFF. CDR3 nucleotides: TGTGCCACCAGCAGAGATCCGGACAGGAGAATTGAAGCTTTCTTT.

J is TRBJ2-4 and V is TRBV6-1, with TRBD1 identical over 9 bases. CDR1 is MNHNS, CDR2 SASEGT, per germline. Trimming removed 1 base from V and 11 bases from J; junction bases left unmatched: 12. The CDR3 loop spans 16 amino acids. CDR3 in amino acids: CASSEGGGTGLLVQYF. The CDR3 DNA follows: TGTGCCAGCAGTGAAGGGGGAGGGACAGGGCTTTTAGTTCAGTACTTC.

V is TRBV7-6 and J is TRBJ2-7; D gene ambiguous. The germline V and J ends were trimmed by 5 bases and 0 bases, with 8 bases remaining between them. The germline V gene has CDR1 SGHVS and CDR2 FNYEAQ. There are 13 residues in the CDR3. CDR3 DNA: TGTGCCAGCAGCATCTCGGGCTCCTACGAGCAGTACTTC. As protein: CASSISGSYEQYF.

The gene calls are TRBV6-5 and TRBJ2-2; 12 bases agree with TRBD2. V lost 6 bases, J lost 3 bases, and 2 bases stayed unmatched. There are 15 residues in the CDR3. CDR1 and CDR2 from the germline V gene are MNHEY and SVGAGI. CDR3 residues: CASRTSGRHTGELFF. DNA for the CDR3: TGTGCCAGCAGAACTAGCGGGAGGCACACCGGGGAGCTGTTTTTT.

The chain employs TRBV19 and TRBJ2-5; TRBD1 matches at 8 bases. This CDR3 is built from 16 residues. V shed 5 bases and J 8 bases; nucleotides not matched to a gene: 16. From germline, CDR1 is LNHDA and CDR2 SQIVND (reference sequence). The CDR3 loop is CASSSWGQARPETQYF. CDR3 nucleotides: TGTGCCAGTAGTTCATGGGGACAGGCCCGGCCAGAAACCCAGTACTTC.

This chain connects TRBV19 to TRBJ2-5; possible D gene TRBD2, 6 bases. The tail of the sequence fits TRBJ2-7 better, so the J call may be wrong. The CDR3 contains 15 residues. Germline assignment: CDR1 LNHDA and CDR2 SQIVND (reference sequence). The CDR3 reads CASSIRFGGSYEQYF. The CDR3 coding sequence is TGTGCCAGTAGTATCCGGTTTGGGGGGTCCTACGAGCAGTACTTC.

This clone was seen at least ten times. The chain is built from TRBV4-3 and TRBJ1-5; a weak D match, TRBD1 (5 bases). Germline V gives CDR1 LGHNA, CDR2 YSLEER. The germline V and J ends were trimmed by 3 bases and 4 bases, with 16 bases remaining between them. The CDR3 is 16 residues long. The CDR3: CASSQATGGSNQPQHF. In DNA, the CDR3 is TGCGCCAGCAGCCAGGCCACGGGGGGGTCAAATCAGCCCCAGCATTTT.

The chain has TRBV21-1 and TRBJ2-7; the table's D call, TRBD2, has no DNA check behind it. TRBV21-1 is described as a pseudogene. The CDR3 totals 11 residues. Here the CDR3 DNA reads TGTGCCAGCAGCAGACCGGTCGGCGGGTACTTC. Residues: CASSRPVGGYF.

The CDR3 DNA sequence: TGCGCCAGCAGCCAAGGGACAGCGCAGTACTTC. Translated: CASSQGTAQYF. The V gene is TRBV4-1, the J gene TRBJ2-7; weak D call: TRBD1 (6 bases). Germline loops: CDR1 MGHRA, CDR2 YSYEKL. This CDR3 region has 11 residues. Trimming removed 1 base from V and 9 bases from J, with 7 bases in between.

The V gene is TRBV5-6, the J gene TRBJ2-6; D gene uncertain. This CDR3 spans 13 amino acids. Deletions cut 5 bases from V and 0 bases from J, with 3 bases between. CDR1 is SGHDT and CDR2 is YYEEEE in the germline V gene. CDR3 DNA: TGTGCCAGCAGTCACTCTGGGGCCAACGTCCTGACTTTC. Protein product: CASSHSGANVLTF.

The chain employs TRBV5-1 and TRBJ1-3; D ambiguous. V lost 1 base to trimming and J lost 0 bases, with 5 bases between them. Germline V gene data show CDR1 as SGHRS and CDR2 as YFSETQ. The CDR3 has 14 residues. The CDR3 DNA reads as TGCGCCAGCAGCTTGACTAGCTCTGGAAACACCATATATTTT. It yields the protein CASSLTSSGNTIYF. Full variable domain (missing parts from reference TRBV5-1 and TRBJ1-3): KAGVTQTPRYLIKTRGQQVTLSCSPISGHRSVSWYQQTPGQGLQFLFEYFSETQRNKGNFPGRFSGRQFSNSRSEMNVSTLELGDSALYLCASSLTSSGNTIYFGEGSWLTVV.

The CDR3 here is CASSSPSAGRTGELFF. CDR3 sequence (DNA): TGTGCCAGCAGCTCGCCATCGGCGGGGCGGACCGGGGAGCTGTTTTTT. The chain is built from TRBV7-3 and TRBJ2-2; D is perhaps TRBD2 (6 bases). Trimming stripped 4 bases from V and 5 bases from J, with 17 bases between. The CDR3 covers 16 residues. Germline assignment: CDR1 SGHTA and CDR2 FQGTGA.

This clone turned up a few times. The chain links TRBV7-9 to TRBJ2-1; 12 bases fit TRBD2. CDR1 and CDR2 from the germline V gene are SEHNR and FQNEAQ (reference sequence). V lost 5 bases, J lost 10 bases, and 6 bases stayed unmatched. This CDR3 spans 14 amino acids. CDR3 region: CASSQGLAGGEQFF. The CDR3 DNA is TGTGCCAGCAGCCAGGGACTAGCGGGTGGCGAGCAGTTCTTC.

This clone qualifies as medium-sized. The rearrangement joins TRBV6-1 to TRBJ1-2; D remains ambiguous. Germline assignment: CDR1 MNHNS and CDR2 SASEGT. The CDR3 is 13 amino acids. Trimming shortened V by 6 bases and J by 2 bases, and 10 bases separated the two germline ends. In nucleotides, the CDR3 is TGTGCCAGCAGCCGGGATTCAAACTATGGCTACACCTTC. This sequence encodes CASSRDSNYGYTF.

The rearrangement uses TRBV5-4 and TRBJ2-4, with D maybe TRBD1 (5 bases). V dropped 0 bases and J dropped 4 bases, with 5 bases sitting between them. CDR3 size: 13 residues. Looked up from germline, CDR1 is SGHNT and CDR2 is YYREEE (reference sequence). This CDR3 is CASSLGTKNIQYF. DNA of the CDR3: TGTGCCAGCAGCTTGGGGACAAAAAACATTCAGTACTTC.

This chain links TRBV19 with TRBJ2-1, with 7 bases that match TRBD1. CDR1 and CDR2 from the germline V gene are LNHDA and SQIVND (reference sequence). This CDR3 comprises 14 residues. The J segment lost 5 bases and the V segment lost 3 bases, leaving 4 bases of the junction unmatched. This chain's CDR3 is CASSIGTANNEQFF. CDR3 DNA sequence: TGTGCCAGTAGTATTGGGACAGCCAACAATGAGCAGTTCTTC. Filled out from reference TRBV19 and TRBJ2-1, the complete variable domain reads DGGITQSPKYLFRKEGQNVTLSCEQNLNHDAMYWYRQDPGQGLRLIYYSQIVNDFQKGDIAEGYSVSREKKESFPLTVTSAQKNPTAFYLCASSIGTANNEQFFGPGTRLTVL.

This chain uses TRBV7-3 with TRBJ2-1; D might be TRBD1 (6 bases). The CDR3 has 12 residues. Germline V gene sequence: CDR1 SGHTA, CDR2 FQGTGA. Trimming left V 4 bases short and J 6 bases short, with 7 bases between. The CDR3 spells CASSSQGNEQFF. Here the CDR3 DNA reads TGTGCCAGCAGCTCACAGGGCAATGAGCAGTTCTTC. The full variable domain, its missing parts supplied by reference TRBV7-3 and TRBJ2-1, is GAGVSQTPSNKVTEKGKYVELRCDPISGHTALYWYRQSLGQGPEFLIYFQGTGAADDSGLPNDRFFAVRPEGSVSTLKIQRTERGDSAVYLCASSSQGNEQFFGPGTRLTVL.